This T cell receptor (beta chain) was sequenced during a study of cytomegalovirus exposure and HLA in healthy donors. Looked up from germline, CDR1 is KGHSH and CDR2 is LQKENI. V was clipped by 2 bases and J by 5 bases, with 18 bases between them. The CDR3 consists of 16 residues. 13 Jbeta primers and 60 Vbeta primers were used for the PCR. Profiling relied on immunoSEQ multiplex PCR, and the TCRdb table lists in-frame clones only, not all of them. The sample features 180,000 or so clones, with almost 0.75% in its top ten. Study findings and constraints: For most subjects, TCR beta sequences were reported to predict HLA-A and HLA-B alleles with accuracy. Because they were indistinguishable, some V segments, including TRBV6-2 and TRBV6-3, were excluded. The sole available immune exposure information was CMV serostatus. According to the study, around 160 TCR beta chains were cytomegalovirus-associated.

Remarks on this clone: Antigen specificity is unknown.

The chain carries TRBV18 and TRBJ2-5; D is unclear. Sequencing was done on a sample of PBMCs. This TCR came from a boy aged 5-17 years in good health and CMV-seronegative. CDR3 in DNA: TGTGCCAGCTCACCAGGCATTTTAGGAGAGGCTGAGACCCAGTACTTC. Its translation is CASSPGILGEAETQYF.